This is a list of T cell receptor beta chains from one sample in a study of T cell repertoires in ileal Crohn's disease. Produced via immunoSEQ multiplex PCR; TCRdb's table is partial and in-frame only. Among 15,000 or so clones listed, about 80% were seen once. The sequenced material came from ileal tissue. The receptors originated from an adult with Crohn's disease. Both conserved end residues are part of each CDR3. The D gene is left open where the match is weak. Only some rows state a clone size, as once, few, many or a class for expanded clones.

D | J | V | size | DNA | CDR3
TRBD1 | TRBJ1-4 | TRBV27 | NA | TGTGCCAGCAGCCCAACAGGGGGCCCAACTAATGAAAAACTGTTTTTT | CASSPTGGPTNEKLFF
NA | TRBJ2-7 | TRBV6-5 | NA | TGTGCCAGCAGACGTACCGGGAGCTCCTACGAGCAGTACTTC | CASRRTGSSYEQYF
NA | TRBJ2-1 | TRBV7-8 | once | TGTGCCAGCAGCATGACCTCAACTAGGGACAATGAGCAGTTCTTC | CASSMTSTRDNEQFF
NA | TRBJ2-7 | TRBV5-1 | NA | TGCGCCAGCAGCCGCAGCCGGGAGACCTACGAGCAGTACTTC | CASSRSRETYEQYF
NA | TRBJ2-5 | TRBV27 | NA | TGTGCCAGCAGACCTCCCCCGGAGAAGGGGGAGACCCAGTACTTC | CASRPPPEKGETQYF
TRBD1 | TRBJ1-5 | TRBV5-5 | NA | TGTGCCAGCAGCCAGGGGGGGCAGCCCCAGCATTTT | CASSQGGQPQHF
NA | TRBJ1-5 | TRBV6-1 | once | TGTGCCAGCAGTGGCCAACAGGGTGGCAATCAGCCCCAGCATTTT | CASSGQQGGNQPQHF
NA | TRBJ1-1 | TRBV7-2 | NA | TGTGCCAGCAGCTTAGGCCCGGTGAACACTGAAGCTTTCTTT | CASSLGPVNTEAFF
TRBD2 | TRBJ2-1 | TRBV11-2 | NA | TGTGCCAGCGGGGGGGACCCGGGGAATGAGCAGTTCTTC | CASGGDPGNEQFF
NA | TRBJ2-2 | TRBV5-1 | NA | TGCGCCAGCAGCTTGGTAGGGGACAACACCGGGGAGCTGTTTTTT | CASSLVGDNTGELFF
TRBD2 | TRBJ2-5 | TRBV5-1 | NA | TGCGCCAGCCGGAGGAGCGGGAGTGGGCAAGAGACCCAGTACTTC | CASRRSGSGQETQYF
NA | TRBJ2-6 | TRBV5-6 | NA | TGTGCCAGCAGCCGCGATCTCTCTGGGGCCAACGTCCTGACTTTC | CASSRDLSGANVLTF
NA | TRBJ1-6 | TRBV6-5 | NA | TGTGCCAGCAGTCGACAGGAAAGTAATTCACCCCTCCACTTT | CASSRQESNSPLHF
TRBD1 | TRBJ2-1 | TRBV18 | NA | TGTGCCAGCTCACCCCCCCGGACAGGGGGGTACTACAATGAGCAGTTCTTC | CASSPPRTGGYYNEQFF
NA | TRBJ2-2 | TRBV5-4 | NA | TGTGCCAGCAGCGGGGGGTTCGGGACGGTAATTGCCGGGGAGCTGTTTTTT | CASSGGFGTVIAGELFF
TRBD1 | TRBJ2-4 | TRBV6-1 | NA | TGTGCCACCAGTCTCGGACAGGGACCCAACATTCAGTACTTC | CATSLGQGPNIQYF
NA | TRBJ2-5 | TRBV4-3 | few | TGCGCCAGCAGCCAAATCCCAGGGGGGCAAGAGACCCAGTACTTC | CASSQIPGGQETQYF
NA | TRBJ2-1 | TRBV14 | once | TGTGCCAGCAGGCCGAGGGGGGGGAGGTCCTACAATGAGCAGTTCTTC | CASRPRGGRSYNEQFF
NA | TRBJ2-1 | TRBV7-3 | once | TGTGCCAGCAGCCCAGAACCGGGACGGGGGTACAATGAGCAGTTCTTC | CASSPEPGRGYNEQFF
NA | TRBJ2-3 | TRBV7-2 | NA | TGTGCCAGCAGCTTACTCCCCATGGATACGCAGTATTTT | CASSLLPMDTQYF
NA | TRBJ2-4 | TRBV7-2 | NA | TGTGCCAGCAGCTCCCCAGCGGGCCCGGGCATTCAGTACTTC | CASSSPAGPGIQYF
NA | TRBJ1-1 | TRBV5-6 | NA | TGTGCCAGCAGCCCTCGTCCGGGCAGGGTGGGTAACACTGAAGCTTTCTTT | CASSPRPGRVGNTEAFF
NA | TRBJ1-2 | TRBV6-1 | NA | TGTGCCACCGAAATTAGGGAAGCTAACTATGGCTACACCTTC | CATEIREANYGYTF
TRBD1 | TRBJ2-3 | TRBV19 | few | TGTGCCAGTAGTACGGGACAGGGGGGGTTCGGAGATACGCAGTATTTT | CASSTGQGGFGDTQYF
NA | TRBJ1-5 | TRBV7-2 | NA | TGTGCCAGCAGCTTAGGTGTCGCGGGGAATCAGCCCCAGCATTTT | CASSLGVAGNQPQHF
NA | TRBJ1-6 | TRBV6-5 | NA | TGTGCCAGCAGTTACTCGATTTCCAGACATAATTCACCCCTCCACTTT | CASSYSISRHNSPLHF
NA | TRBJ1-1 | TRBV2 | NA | TGTGCCAGCAGGGGGGATTGGGGTAACACTGAAGCTTTCTTT | CASRGDWGNTEAFF
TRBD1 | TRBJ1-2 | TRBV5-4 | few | TGTGCCAGCAGCTTGGTGGGACAGGGGGCTGGCTACACCTTC | CASSLVGQGAGYTF
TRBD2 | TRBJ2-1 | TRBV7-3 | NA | TGTGCCAGCAGCTCCGCTAGCGGGAGACCGTACAATGAGCAGTTCTTC | CASSSASGRPYNEQFF
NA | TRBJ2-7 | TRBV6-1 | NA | TGTGCCAGCAGCGTACGGGACAAAACCTACGAGCAGTACTTC | CASSVRDKTYEQYF
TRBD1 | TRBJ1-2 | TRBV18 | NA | TGTGCCAGCTCACCAAGCCCACCGGGACAGCATCGCTATGGCTACACCTTC | CASSPSPPGQHRYGYTF
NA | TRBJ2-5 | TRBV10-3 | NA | TGTGCCATCAGTGAAGAACGAATCCAAGAGACCCAGTACTTC | CAISEERIQETQYF
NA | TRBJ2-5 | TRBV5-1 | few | TGCGCCAGCAGCTTGGAGGAGACCCAGTACTTC | CASSLEETQYF
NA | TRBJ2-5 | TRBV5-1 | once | TGCGCCAGCAGCTTGATGGGGCAAGAGACCCAGTACTTC | CASSLMGQETQYF
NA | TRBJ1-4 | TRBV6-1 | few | TGTGCCAGCAGAAGACGGGGGGGGATGGATGAAAAACTGTTTTTT | CASRRRGGMDEKLFF